Many counts were recorded for the clone carrying this T cell receptor (beta chain). The CDR3 runs 13 residues. The junction had 6 bases not matched to a gene; V was cut back by 6 bases and J by 7 bases. CDR1 is SQVTM, CDR2 ANQGSEA, per germline. The entry originates in a study of blood T cells in healthy people across ages. Combining a sample-barcoded 5' primer with a J-beta primer mix, a second PCR ran for about 7 to 12 cycles. TCRdb called the 5' RACE reads again in MiXCR, with one record for every CDR3 protein. The sample comprises about 940,000 distinct CDR3 sequences, about 44% of which are singletons, and about an eighth rests with the top ten.

The clonotype comes from a man aged 30-40 years in good health. The chain links TRBV29-1 to TRBJ2-6, with 7 bases lining up with TRBD1. The source material was blood. In DNA form, the CDR3 reads TGCAGCGTCCTAGGGGACAGAGCCAACGTCCTGACTTTC. It is translated as CSVLGDRANVLTF. The variable domain in full, with the rest retrieved from reference TRBV29-1 and TRBJ2-6, is SAVISQKPSRDICQRGTSLTIQCQVDSQVTMMFWYRQQPGQSLTLIATANQGSEATYESGFVIDKFPISRPNLTFSTLTVSNMSPEDSSIYLCSVLGDRANVLTFGAGSRLTVL.